Listed below are T cell receptor beta chains from one sample, sequenced in a study of T cell repertoires in aging, cancer and after chemotherapy. TCRdb redid the calling of the multiplex PCR reads with MiXCR, one entry per CDR3 protein. This sample has a few thousand distinct CDR3 sequences, with under 70% found just once. Sequenced sample: blood. The receptor set was obtained from a human donor with a solid tumor. The CDR3 runs from the conserved cysteine through the conserved F or W. A D gene is named only where the DNA matches it firmly. Clone sizes are given selectively: once, few, many, or a class where the clone is expanded.

TRBV7-9	TRBD2	-	TRBJ2-2	TGTGCCAGCAGCTTAGTTCTAGCGGGAGCCGGGGAGCTGTTTTTT	CASSLVLAGAGELFF
TRBV7-6	-	-	TRBJ2-2	TGTGCCAGCAGCTTTAAGCGTTCCACCGGGGAGCTGTTTTTT	CASSFKRSTGELFF
TRBV29-1	-	-	TRBJ2-3	TGCAGCGTCCTAGGGGGGGACAAAAGCACAGATACGCAGTATTTT	CSVLGGDKSTDTQYF
TRBV5-8	-	-	TRBJ1-2	TGTGCCAGCAGCTGGCGTGGGTCCCCGGGCTACACCTTC	CASSWRGSPGYTF
TRBV29-1	-	-	TRBJ1-3	TGCAGCGTTGGGGGGGGGCTTGATGGAAACACCATATATTTT	CSVGGGLDGNTIYF
TRBV4-3	-	-	TRBJ1-5	TGCGCCAGCAGCCAAACCTACAGGTCCTCGGGCCAGCCCCAGCATTTT	CASSQTYRSSGQPQHF
TRBV7-9	TRBD2	-	TRBJ2-1	TGTGCCAGCAGCCCGGGGGGGCCGTCAGATGAGCAGTTCTTC	CASSPGGPSDEQFF
TRBV27	-	-	TRBJ2-7	TGTGCCAGCAGTTCGACGGACAACGAGCAGTACTTC	CASSSTDNEQYF
TRBV7-9	-	-	TRBJ2-5	TGTGCCAGCAGCGTGTTATCTGAAATGTACTTC	CASSVLSEMYF
TRBV12-3/TRBV12-4	-	-	TRBJ1-2	TGTGCCAGCAGTTTGTGGAACTATGGCTACACCTTC	CASSLWNYGYTF
TRBV6-5	TRBD1	-	TRBJ1-1	TGTGCCAGCAGTTACGCGACAGGGGTGAACACTGAAGCTTTCTTT	CASSYATGVNTEAFF
TRBV29-1	TRBD1	-	TRBJ1-3	TGCAGCGTCTGGGACAGTCCGAACACCATATATTTT	CSVWDSPNTIYF
TRBV7-2	-	once	TRBJ2-2	TGTGCCAGCAGCTTAGCTGTGGGGCTCACCGGGGAGCTGTTTTTT	CASSLAVGLTGELFF
TRBV6-2/TRBV6-3	TRBD2	-	TRBJ2-4	TGTGCCAGCTCTACTAGCGGGAGTTGGAACATTCAGTACTTC	CASSTSGSWNIQYF
TRBV7-2	-	few	TRBJ2-7	TGTGCCAGCAGCTTAGGCCCTAATTACGAGCAGTACTTC	CASSLGPNYEQYF
TRBV6-2/TRBV6-3	-	once	TRBJ1-1	TGTGCCAGCAGTTATTTGTTCGGGGGGCGGAACACTGAAGCTTTCTTT	CASSYLFGGRNTEAFF
TRBV7-2	-	-	TRBJ1-1	TGTGCCAGCAGCTTAAGGGGTGACACTGAAGCTTTCTTT	CASSLRGDTEAFF
TRBV27	-	-	TRBJ2-5	TGTGCCAGCAGTGCTCGACAGTCTTACCAAGAGACCCAGTACTTC	CASSARQSYQETQYF
TRBV15	-	-	TRBJ1-2	TGTGCCACCAGCAGAGATCGGGGCCGGGCAGGGGACAACTTC	CATSRDRGRAGDNF
TRBV20-1	TRBD1	-	TRBJ1-1	TGCAGTGCTAGAGATCAGGACAGGGTTAATGAAGCTTTCTTT	CSARDQDRVNEAFF
TRBV12-3/TRBV12-4	TRBD1	-	TRBJ1-1	TGTGCCAGCAGTTGGGACAGGGGGACTGAAGCTTTCTTT	CASSWDRGTEAFF
TRBV6-5	TRBD1	-	TRBJ1-2	TGTGCCAGCAGTTACTCAGCCCCGGGACAGGGGAGCCCTGGCTACACCTTC	CASSYSAPGQGSPGYTF
TRBV5-4	-	-	TRBJ1-2	TGTGCCAGCAGCGGATCGACAGGATCCTATGGCTACACCTTC	CASSGSTGSYGYTF
TRBV20-1	-	-	TRBJ1-2	TGCAGTGCTCCACAGGCCCCGCTGGGCTATGGCTACACCTTC	CSAPQAPLGYGYTF
TRBV12-3/TRBV12-4	-	once	TRBJ2-7	TGTGCCAGCAGAGCCGGGACCGCGACTTACGAGCAGTACTTC	CASRAGTATYEQYF
TRBV19	TRBD1	-	TRBJ2-7	TGTGCCAGTAGTAACAGGGGCGAGCAGTACTTC	CASSNRGEQYF
TRBV20-1	-	-	TRBJ1-1	TGCAGTGCTAGAGAAGACCGGTACACTGAAGCTTTCTTT	CSAREDRYTEAFF
TRBV5-4	-	once	TRBJ1-1	TGCGCCAGCAGCTCACGAGGTGGTTACACTGAAGCTTTCTTT	CASSSRGGYTEAFF
TRBV27	-	-	TRBJ1-1	TGTGCCAGCAGTGGGGGGGCTGAAGCTTTCTTT	CASSGGAEAFF
TRBV19	-	few	TRBJ1-1	TGTGCCAGTAGGTTGTGGACTGAAGCTTTCTTT	CASRLWTEAFF
TRBV6-2/TRBV6-3	TRBD2	-	TRBJ2-3	TGTGCCAGCAGTTACGGAACTAGCGGCACAGATACGCAGTATTTT	CASSYGTSGTDTQYF
TRBV5-4	TRBD1	-	TRBJ2-3	TGTGCCAGCAGCTTGGGAGGGACAGCGAGCACAGATACGCAGTATTTT	CASSLGGTASTDTQYF
TRBV18	TRBD1	-	TRBJ1-1	TGTGCCAGCTCACGGGACAGCAAGAACACTGAAGCTTTCTTT	CASSRDSKNTEAFF